This is a list of T cell receptor beta chains from one sample in a study of blood T cell repertoires in COVID-19. Sequencing was performed with immunoSEQ multiplex PCR; in TCRdb, only in-frame clones are kept and a portion is missing. The table records 150,000 to 200,000 clones, around 76% of them present only once. The sequenced material came from peripheral blood. The receptors here all came from a woman aged 50 to 60 with active or convalescent COVID-19. Each CDR3 is given with its conserved first and last residue. The D gene is left open where the match is weak. The size field is filled for only some rows; it gives once, few, many or a size class.

.	TRBV2	TRBJ2-7	TRBD2	CAGGLAAYEQYF	TGTGCCGGGGGACTAGCAGCCTACGAGCAGTACTTC
.	TRBV15	TRBJ1-1	.	CATSPPDGVGNTEAFF	TGTGCCACCAGCCCTCCGGACGGGGTGGGGAACACTGAAGCTTTCTTT
.	TRBV6-1	TRBJ2-3	TRBD1	CASSETTGLWSPDTQYF	TGTGCCAGCAGTGAAACGACAGGGTTGTGGAGTCCAGATACGCAGTATTTT
.	TRBV30	TRBJ2-2	TRBD1	CAWNGQGSGELFF	TGTGCCTGGAATGGACAGGGTTCCGGGGAGCTGTTTTTT
few	TRBV19	TRBJ1-2	TRBD1	CASSPDREIGGYTF	TGTGCCAGTAGTCCGGACAGGGAGATAGGCGGCTACACCTTC
.	TRBV14	TRBJ1-1	.	CASSLGASGDLMEAFF	TGTGCCAGCAGCCTTGGGGCAAGTGGGGACTTAATGGAAGCTTTCTTT
many	TRBV15	TRBJ2-3	.	CATSRGQGNTDTQYF	TGTGCCACCAGCAGAGGGCAGGGAAACACAGATACGCAGTATTTT
.	TRBV5-6	TRBJ2-4	.	CASSQTGYDIQYF	TGTGCCAGCAGCCAAACAGGGTATGACATTCAGTACTTC
.	TRBV30	TRBJ1-3	TRBD1	CAWSRDRVAGNTIYF	TGTGCCTGGAGTCGAGACAGGGTCGCTGGAAACACCATATATTTT
.	TRBV5-6	TRBJ2-3	.	CASSRDKRTDTQYF	TGTGCCAGCAGCCGGGACAAACGCACAGATACGCAGTATTTT
.	TRBV2	TRBJ1-1	.	CASTEQGHVNTEAFF	TGTGCCAGCACCGAACAGGGACACGTAAACACTGAAGCTTTCTTT
many	TRBV30	TRBJ1-5	.	CAWSVHGQGNQPQHF	TGTGCCTGGAGTGTACACGGTCAGGGCAATCAGCCCCAGCATTTT
few	TRBV24-1	TRBJ2-7	.	CATRRKPETYEQYF	TGTGCCACCCGGAGGAAACCCGAAACCTACGAGCAGTACTTC
.	TRBV2	TRBJ2-7	.	CATTQGDLEYEQYF	TGTGCCACCACCCAAGGGGACTTAGAATACGAGCAGTACTTC
.	TRBV20-1	TRBJ2-3	TRBD2	CSASDLLSGITDTQYF	TGCAGTGCTAGTGACCTACTAAGCGGGATCACAGATACGCAGTATTTT
.	TRBV18	TRBJ2-5	TRBD2	CASSPTTLAGALGETQYF	TGTGCCAGCTCACCAACAACGCTAGCGGGGGCCTTAGGGGAGACCCAGTACTTC
many	TRBV30	TRBJ1-3	.	CAWMGTFVGNTIYF	TGTGCCTGGATGGGGACATTTGTGGGAAACACCATATATTTT
.	TRBV7-3	TRBJ1-1	.	CASSLTFPPSGFNTEAFF	TGTGCCAGCAGCTTAACGTTTCCTCCTTCAGGGTTCAACACTGAAGCTTTCTTT
.	TRBV19	TRBJ1-2	.	CASSIVGETRGYTF	TGTGCCAGTAGTATAGTGGGAGAGACTCGTGGCTACACCTTC
.	TRBV5-6	TRBJ2-2	TRBD1	CASSGNRGSGELFF	TGTGCCAGCAGCGGGAACAGGGGAAGCGGGGAGCTGTTTTTT
.	TRBV27	TRBJ1-2	TRBD1	CASSSLQGLANYGYTF	TGTGCCAGCAGTTCATTACAGGGGTTGGCTAACTATGGCTACACCTTC
.	TRBV5-4	TRBJ2-6	.	CASSLETGSGANVLTF	TGTGCCAGCAGCTTGGAAACCGGCTCTGGGGCCAACGTCCTGACTTTC
.	TRBV28	TRBJ1-1	TRBD1	CASRIQGALNTEAFF	TGTGCCAGCAGGATACAGGGGGCTCTGAACACTGAAGCTTTCTTT
.	TRBV3-1/TRBV3-2	TRBJ1-2	.	CASSQDLGYTF	TGTGCCAGCAGCCAAGATTTAGGCTACACCTTC
many	TRBV6-2/TRBV6-3	TRBJ2-1	TRBD1	CASSSIDRDYNEQFF	TGTGCCAGCAGTTCCATCGACAGGGACTACAATGAGCAGTTCTTC
.	TRBV5-1	TRBJ1-2	TRBD1	CASSLTGEGGYTF	TGCGCCAGCAGCTTGACAGGGGAAGGGGGCTACACCTTC
.	TRBV7-3	TRBJ1-1	.	CASSLKGDTEAFF	TGTGCCAGCAGCTTAAAAGGGGACACTGAAGCTTTCTTT
.	TRBV10-3	TRBJ2-1	TRBD2	CAISDGTTGDEQFF	TGTGCCATCAGTGACGGGACTACCGGAGATGAGCAGTTCTTC
once	TRBV24-1	TRBJ2-1	.	CATSDGGQTNIYNEQFF	TGTGCCACCAGTGACGGGGGACAGACCAACATCTACAATGAGCAGTTCTTC
.	TRBV29-1	TRBJ1-2	TRBD1	CSTGQGIYGYTF	TGCAGCACGGGACAGGGAATCTATGGCTACACCTTC
.	TRBV5-6	TRBJ1-2	TRBD1	CASSAGTGWGYTF	TGTGCCAGCAGCGCGGGGACAGGCTGGGGCTACACCTTC
.	TRBV19	TRBJ1-4	TRBD1	CASSSGTDEKLFF	TGTGCCAGTAGCTCAGGGACAGATGAAAAACTGTTTTTT
.	TRBV28	TRBJ1-2	.	CATKDRINYGYTF	TGTGCCACCAAAGACAGGATTAACTATGGCTACACCTTC
.	TRBV7-2	TRBJ2-2	TRBD2	CASSFFGTSGGRTGELFF	TGTGCCAGCAGCTTTTTCGGTACTAGCGGGGGAAGAACCGGGGAGCTGTTTTTT
.	TRBV6-5	TRBJ1-2	.	CASSYRRSYGYTF	TGTGCCAGCAGTTACAGGAGATCCTATGGCTACACCTTC
.	TRBV6-1	TRBJ1-2	TRBD1	CASSEGTGFFGYTF	TGTGCCAGCAGTGAAGGGACAGGGTTCTTTGGCTACACCTTC
.	TRBV19	TRBJ2-2	TRBD2	CASGLAGGPITGELFF	TGTGCCAGCGGACTAGCGGGAGGGCCAATCACCGGGGAGCTGTTTTTT
.	TRBV5-6	TRBJ2-7	.	CASSWTVAYEQYF	TGTGCCAGCAGCTGGACTGTAGCCTACGAGCAGTACTTC
.	TRBV6-2/TRBV6-3	TRBJ1-2	.	CASTPPGTLNPYGYTF	TGTGCCAGCACCCCCCCCGGGACACTCAATCCCTATGGCTACACCTTC
.	TRBV10-3	TRBJ2-7	TRBD1	CAIKGQGSSYEQYF	TGTGCCATCAAAGGACAGGGAAGCTCCTACGAGCAGTACTTC
.	TRBV19	TRBJ2-7	TRBD1	CASSPDRGYEQYF	TGTGCCAGTAGCCCGGACAGGGGTTACGAGCAGTACTTC
.	TRBV15	TRBJ1-1	.	CATSRGGGIRDTEAFF	TGTGCCACCAGCAGAGGAGGGGGTATTCGGGACACTGAAGCTTTCTTT
.	TRBV24-1	TRBJ2-2	.	CATSDGRRVGSGELFF	TGTGCCACCAGTGATGGGCGAAGAGTTGGATCCGGGGAGCTGTTTTTT
.	TRBV12-5	TRBJ2-5	.	CASGFAGLGSETQYF	TGTGCTAGTGGTTTCGCAGGGTTAGGGTCGGAGACCCAGTACTTC
few	TRBV13	TRBJ2-7	TRBD2	CASSPGGALEGDEQYF	TGTGCCAGCAGCCCGGGGGGGGCCCTCGAGGGTGACGAGCAGTACTTC
.	TRBV12-3/TRBV12-4	TRBJ1-2	.	CASSLNSYYGYTF	TGTGCCAGCAGTTTGAACAGCTACTATGGCTACACCTTC
few	TRBV5-6	TRBJ2-7	TRBD2	CASSPAGEVSYEQYF	TGTGCCAGCAGCCCAGCGGGGGAAGTCTCCTACGAGCAGTACTTC
.	TRBV6-5	TRBJ2-2	.	CASSYSRLPNTGELFF	TGTGCCAGCAGTTACTCTAGACTGCCGAACACCGGGGAGCTGTTTTTT
.	TRBV5-8	TRBJ2-2	.	CASSLALGGGGELFF	TGTGCCAGCAGCTTAGCGCTGGGCGGAGGCGGGGAGCTGTTTTTT